These 20 T cell receptor beta chains came from one sample sequenced in a study of shared clonotypes between healthy human individuals. Only in-frame clones appear in the TCRdb table, and some are missing; sequencing was by immunoSEQ multiplex PCR. The data show some 2,400,000 clones, 95% seen once. The sequenced sample consisted of naive CD4+ T cells sorted from blood. Subset described: CD45RA+ positively selected. These receptors were collected from a man aged 18 to 29 in good health.

In nucleotides, the CDR3 is TGTGCCAGCAGTGAAGCGTCTGGCAGCGGTGAGCAGTTCTTC. Translated: CASSEASGSGEQFF. V usage is TRBV6-1 and J usage is TRBJ2-1; TRBD2 might be the D (5 bases). With 0 bases removed from V and 9 bases from J, the gap between germline ends came to 12 bases. Germline V lookup: CDR1 MNHNS, CDR2 SASEGT. The CDR3 is 14 residues long.

This sequence joins TRBV2 and TRBJ2-7; possibly TRBD1 for D (6 bases). Germline loops: CDR1 SNHLY, CDR2 FYNNEI. The CDR3 loop spans 14 amino acids. V lost 8 bases and J 0 bases, leaving 14 bases between the germline ends. The CDR3 region is CASRPRDNSYEQYF. The CDR3, as DNA: TGTGCCAGCCGCCCCCGGGACAACTCCTACGAGCAGTACTTC.

The sample holds one count of this clone. The rearrangement uses TRBV7-9 and TRBJ1-5, with D possibly matching TRBD1 (5 bases). This CDR3 is 14 amino acids long. V lost 1 base and J lost 7, with 11 bases in between. Germline CDR1 reads SEHNR; CDR2 reads FQNEAQ (reference sequence). CDR3 amino acids: CASSLDGGVQPQHF. DNA of the CDR3: TGTGCCAGCAGCTTAGACGGGGGGGTGCAGCCCCAGCATTTT. Drawing the rest from reference TRBV7-9 and TRBJ1-5, the complete variable domain is DTGVSQNPRHKITKRGQNVTFRCDPISEHNRLYWYRQTLGQGPEFLTYFQNEAQLEKSRLLSDRFSAERPKGSFSTLEIQRTEQGDSAMYLCASSLDGGVQPQHFGDGTRLSIL.

This chain connects TRBV11-3 to TRBJ2-3; TRBD1 is a possible D gene (7 bases). Germline V gene lookup returns CDR1 SGHNT and CDR2 YENEEA. Trimming removed 5 bases from V and 3 bases from J, with 15 bases in between. The CDR3 runs 15 residues. CDR3 residues: CASSRGTVGTDTQYF. In DNA form, the CDR3 reads TGTGCCAGCAGCCGGGGGACAGTTGGGACAGATACGCAGTATTTT.

The rearrangement joins TRBV29-1 to TRBJ2-1; 12 nucleotides line up with TRBD2. V shed 6 bases and J 5 bases; nucleotides not matched to a gene: 8. The CDR3 sequence is 15 residues long. Germline-derived CDR1 and CDR2 are SQVTM and ANQGSEA. This CDR3 reads CSVKRLAGEHNEQFF. The DNA of the CDR3 is TGCAGCGTCAAGCGACTAGCGGGAGAACACAATGAGCAGTTCTTC.

The gene calls are TRBV30 and TRBJ2-7, with D perhaps matching TRBD2 (6 bases). Germline-derived CDR1 and CDR2 are GTSNPN and SVGIG (reference sequence). Trimming removed 7 bases at V and 7 bases at J, with 20 bases between. CDR3 length: 13 amino acids. CDR3 sequence: CALAGFKSGEQYF. CDR3 nucleotide sequence: TGTGCCTTGGCGGGATTTAAGTCTGGAGAGCAGTACTTC.

The chain recombines TRBV15 with TRBJ1-4; D gene unclear. Germline V gene lookup returns CDR1 LNHNV and CDR2 YYDKDF (reference sequence). The CDR3 extends over 14 amino acids. The V and J ends lost 0 bases and 6 bases respectively, with 8 bases between them. CDR3 sequence: CATSRENRDEKLFF. In nucleotides, the CDR3 is TGTGCCACCAGCAGAGAAAATCGGGATGAAAAACTGTTTTTT. Full variable domain (outside the CDR3, taken from reference TRBV15 and TRBJ1-4): DAMVIQNPRYQVTQFGKPVTLSCSQTLNHNVMYWYQQKSSQAPKLLFHYYDKDFNNEADTPDNFQSRRPNTSFCFLDIRSPGLGDTAMYLCATSRENRDEKLFFGSGTQLSVL.

This chain joins TRBV19 and TRBJ2-7; TRBD2 matches at 9 bases. This CDR3 is built from 15 residues. V dropped 4 bases and J dropped 0; count of bases not matched to a gene: 4. Germline assignment: CDR1 LNHDA and CDR2 SQIVND (reference sequence). CDR3 in amino acids: CASSTLAGSSYEQYF. The CDR3 DNA follows: TGTGCCAGTAGTACACTAGCGGGTAGCTCCTACGAGCAGTACTTC.

This clone has a single count. V is TRBV10-3 and J is TRBJ1-2; the match to TRBD1 covers 8 bases. This CDR3 is 15 amino acids long. V shed 5 bases, J shed 5 bases, and the junction held 10 bases outside the gene matches. In germline, CDR1 is ENHRY, CDR2 SYGVKD. In DNA, the CDR3 is TGTGCCATCAGTCCGGGACAGGCCTCTATATATGGCTACACCTTC. It is translated as CAISPGQASIYGYTF.

This chain uses TRBV6-1 with TRBJ2-1; D unclear. The CDR3 consists of 15 residues. Trimming took off 8 bases at V and 1 base at J, with 15 bases between the two ends. CDR1 is MNHNS, CDR2 SASEGT, per germline. The CDR3 DNA follows: TGTGCCAGCCTAGGACCCCATTTATCCTACAATGAGCAGTTCTTC. Residues: CASLGPHLSYNEQFF.

This rearrangement joins TRBV27 to TRBJ2-7; 9 nucleotides agree with TRBD1. The CDR3 is 15 residues long. Germline V lookup: CDR1 MNHEY, CDR2 SMNVEV (reference sequence). With V trimmed by 6 bases and J by 3 bases, 9 bases remained unmatched. CDR3 sequence: CASSPLRGQGYEQYF. The CDR3 DNA reads TGTGCCAGCAGCCCCCTGCGGGGACAGGGCTACGAGCAGTACTTC.

This clone has just one count. This chain uses TRBV14 with TRBJ2-1; 8 nucleotides match TRBD2. This CDR3 spans 16 amino acids. Losses at the gene ends were 6 bases for V and 3 bases for J; bases not matched to a gene: 10. Germline CDR1 SGHDN, CDR2 FVKESK. Written as DNA, the CDR3 is TGTGCCAGCAGTCCGACTAGCGTGGGTATCTACAATGAGCAGTTCTTC. Its translation is CASSPTSVGIYNEQFF.

The V and J genes are TRBV2 and TRBJ2-7, with D tentatively TRBD2 (6 bases). Germline V lookup: CDR1 SNHLY, CDR2 FYNNEI. V shed 3 bases and J shed 2 bases, with 14 bases lying between them. This CDR3 region has 15 residues. CDR3 residues: CASSDTRELTYEQYF. Here the CDR3 DNA reads TGTGCCAGCAGTGACACCCGGGAGCTTACCTACGAGCAGTACTTC. Full variable domain (missing parts from reference TRBV2 and TRBJ2-7): EPEVTQTPSHQVTQMGQEVILRCVPISNHLYFYWYRQILGQKVEFLVSFYNNEISEKSEIFDDQFSVERPDGSNFTLKIRSTKLEDSAMYFCASSDTRELTYEQYFGPGTRLTVT.

J is TRBJ2-7 and V is TRBV6-6, with TRBD2 identical over 14 bases. CDR3 length equals 15 residues. Germline V gene sequence: CDR1 MNHNY, CDR2 SVGAGI (reference sequence). V lost 7 bases to trimming and J lost 3 bases; unmatched junction nucleotides: 5. CDR3 loop: CASTSGLAGGYEQYF. The DNA for the CDR3 is TGTGCCAGCACCAGTGGACTAGCGGGAGGCTACGAGCAGTACTTC.

The chain recombines TRBV9 with TRBJ2-7; TRBD2 aligns across 9 bases. Trimming cost V 0 bases and J 6 bases; bases outside gene matches: 10. The CDR3 spans 16 residues. The germline CDR1 and CDR2 sequences are SGDLS and YYNGEE. CDR3 nucleotides: TGTGCCAGCAGCGTAGACGGTAGCGGGAGTTTCCGCGAGCAGTACTTC. Its protein product is CASSVDGSGSFREQYF.

V gene TRBV29-1 combines with J gene TRBJ2-7, with 8 bases lining up with TRBD1. The germline V gene has CDR1 SQVTM and CDR2 ANQGSEA. With 2 bases clipped from V and 6 bases from J, the junction kept 6 bases outside the gene matches. The CDR3 is made up of 13 amino acids. For the CDR3, the DNA is TGCAGCGTTGAATTTGACAGGGGATTCGAGCAGTACTTC. Protein sequence: CSVEFDRGFEQYF.

The rearrangement joins TRBV29-1 to TRBJ2-7; 8 bases align to TRBD1. The V segment lost 5 bases and the J segment 7 bases; nucleotides outside the gene matches: 4. Looked up from germline, CDR1 is SQVTM and CDR2 is ANQGSEA. This CDR3 comprises 11 residues. The CDR3 protein is CSVRGQGEQYF. The CDR3 nucleotides are TGCAGCGTTCGCGGACAGGGTGAGCAGTACTTC.

The chain joins TRBV25-1 to TRBJ2-1; TRBD2 aligns across 8 bases. Germline CDR1 and CDR2: MGHDK and SYGVNS. The CDR3 runs to 15 residues. Germline trimming cut 5 bases from V and 7 bases from J; bases unmatched to any gene: 10. CDR3 protein: CASSSPGGPRNEQFF. As DNA, the CDR3 is TGTGCCAGCAGTTCCCCGGGAGGGCCTCGTAATGAGCAGTTCTTC.

A single count supports this clone. The chain has TRBV7-2 and TRBJ2-7, with 14 nucleotides matching TRBD2. This CDR3 region has 16 residues. In germline, CDR1 is SGHTA, CDR2 FQGNSA. V dropped 2 bases and J dropped 4; count of bases not matched to a gene: 4. The chain's CDR3 is CASSLRGLAGVYEQYF. For the CDR3, the DNA is TGTGCCAGCAGCTTAAGGGGACTAGCGGGAGTTTACGAGCAGTACTTC.

This chain uses TRBV5-1 with TRBJ2-2; D is undetermined. Trimming shortened V by 3 bases and J by 0 bases, and 9 bases separated the two germline ends. The germline V gene has CDR1 SGHRS and CDR2 YFSETQ. The CDR3 loop spans 15 amino acids. CDR3 protein: CASSSSAANTGELFF. The CDR3, as DNA: TGCGCCAGCAGCTCTTCCGCCGCGAACACCGGGGAGCTGTTTTTT.